A single sample is the source of the 21 T cell receptor beta chains below, sequenced in a study of PD-1 blockade in classical Hodgkin lymphoma (dated by TCRdb to 2020 to 2022). The library was prepared using the immunoSEQ multiplex PCR assay. Here the immuneACCESS table is served through TCRdb, limited to in-frame sequences with V and J called. Missing clones are a known gap in these copies; in checked studies unresolved V genes cover under half, and the rest lacks a known reason. The sample table records under 2,500 clones; less than 75% of these occur just once. The top ten clonotypes cover about 35% of the sample. The time point label for this specimen denotes: cycle 1 day 1 (C1D1), immediately before nivolumab initiation. Every trial patient had relapsed following autologous stem cell transplantation, and prior brentuximab vedotin exposure was what differed among cohorts A, B and C. CD8+ T cells were purified from thawed PBMCs by magnetic negative selection with a Miltenyi CD8+ T cell isolation kit.

The sequences come from CD8+ T cells from blood, collected at baseline. These receptors originate from a human donor with classical Hodgkin lymphoma.

The rearrangement uses TRBV11-2 and TRBJ2-7; the D gene is possibly TRBD2 (6 bases). Per germline, CDR1 SGHAT and CDR2 FQNNGV. Between the trimmed V and J ends, which lost 3 bases and 5 bases, there was a span of 14 bases. The CDR3 length is 14 residues. CDR3 in DNA: TGTGCCAGCAGCTTGCGCCGGGGGTCAGACGAGCAGTACTTC. Its protein is CASSLRRGSDEQYF. The variable domain in full, with the rest retrieved from reference TRBV11-2 and TRBJ2-7, is EAGVAQSPRYKIIEKRQSVAFWCNPISGHATLYWYQQILGQGPKLLIQFQNNGVVDDSQLPKDRFSAERLKGVDSTLKIQPAKLEDSAVYLCASSLRRGSDEQYFGPGTRLTVT.

This chain joins TRBV6-5 and TRBJ2-7; possible D gene TRBD2, 6 bases. Germline lookup yields CDR1 MNHEY and CDR2 SVGAGI. V lost 7 bases, J lost 3 bases, and 19 bases lay in between. The CDR3 totals 15 residues. This chain's CDR3 is CASKGRGLRLYEQYF. The CDR3 DNA reads TGTGCCAGCAAGGGAAGGGGACTCCGCCTCTACGAGCAGTACTTC.

The CDR3 loop reads CASNAGTGGTGELFF. In DNA form, the CDR3 reads TGTGCCAGCAACGCCGGGACAGGGGGTACCGGGGAGCTGTTTTTT. V gene TRBV7-9 combines with J gene TRBJ2-2, with 11 nucleotides matching TRBD1. With V trimmed by 7 bases and J by 5 bases, 6 bases remained unmatched. CDR1 and CDR2 from the germline V gene are SEHNR and FQNEAQ (reference sequence). The CDR3 has 15 residues.

This clone turned up a few times. The chain is built from TRBV6-4 and TRBJ2-1, with a possible D match to TRBD1 (5 bases). CDR1 is MRHNA and CDR2 is SNTAGT in the germline V gene. This CDR3 is built from 15 residues. The ends were cut back, 3 bases at V and 2 bases at J, with 11 bases in the middle. This CDR3 reads CASSEDQGPYNEQFF. DNA for the CDR3: TGTGCCAGCAGTGAAGATCAGGGCCCCTACAATGAGCAGTTCTTC.

This chain connects TRBV11-2 to TRBJ2-7; D gene uncertain. Germline V lookup: CDR1 SGHAT, CDR2 FQNNGV. The CDR3 contains 14 residues. The ends were cut back, 1 base at V and 0 bases at J, with 7 bases in the middle. CDR3 region: CASSLGQISYEQYF. The CDR3 nucleotides read TGTGCCAGCAGCTTAGGGCAAATCTCCTACGAGCAGTACTTC.

This chain connects TRBV4-3 to TRBJ2-5; weak D call: TRBD2 (5 bases). Germline loops: CDR1 LGHNA, CDR2 YSLEER. V shed 0 bases and J shed 2 bases, with 10 bases lying between them. This CDR3 spans 15 amino acids. CDR3 protein: CASSQEQAEQETQYF. CDR3 DNA sequence: TGCGCCAGCAGCCAAGAACAAGCGGAACAAGAGACCCAGTACTTC.

V is TRBV6-5 and J is TRBJ2-4; 9 bases are a match to TRBD1. The CDR3 contains 16 residues. Germline assignment: CDR1 MNHEY and CDR2 SVGAGI. Trimming at V came to 4 bases and at J to 3 bases, leaving 7 bases not matched to a gene. The CDR3 protein is CASSLGQGSRKNIQYF. The CDR3 DNA is TGTGCCAGCAGTTTGGGACAGGGTAGTCGCAAAAACATTCAGTACTTC.

The V call is TRBV7-9, the J call TRBJ2-2; D ambiguous. Germline CDR1 and CDR2: SEHNR and FQNEAQ (reference sequence). The CDR3 runs 13 residues. Trimming cost V 6 bases and J 7 bases, with 12 bases left between them. The CDR3 nucleotides read TGTGCCAGCAGGACCAATCATGACGGGGAGCTGTTTTTT. As protein: CASRTNHDGELFF.

The J gene is TRBJ1-2, the V gene TRBV7-9; D is perhaps TRBD1 (6 bases). The CDR3 consists of 17 residues. V lost 0 bases and J lost 6, with 20 bases in between. The germline V gene encodes CDR1 SEHNR and CDR2 FQNEAQ (reference sequence). DNA of the CDR3: TGTGCCAGCAGCTTAGCGTTTCTGGGAAGGGGGAAGGATGGCTACACCTTC. Amino acid sequence: CASSLAFLGRGKDGYTF.

V gene TRBV29-1 combines with J gene TRBJ2-2, with D hard to call. CDR1 is SQVTM and CDR2 is ANQGSEA in the germline V gene. The CDR3 has 12 amino acids. V was clipped by 5 bases and J by 5 bases, with 9 bases between them. The chain's CDR3 is CSVWGETGELFF. The CDR3 coding sequence is TGCAGCGTTTGGGGTGAGACCGGGGAGCTGTTTTTT.

V is TRBV9 and J is TRBJ2-1, with D possibly TRBD2 on 5 matching bases. CDR1 and CDR2 (germline): SGDLS, YYNGEE. Trimming cost V 0 bases and J 2 bases, with 12 bases left between them. This CDR3 is 16 amino acids long. The CDR3, as DNA: TGTGCCAGCAGCGTAGAGTGGGCTAGCCCCTACAATGAGCAGTTCTTC. Amino acids: CASSVEWASPYNEQFF.

J is TRBJ1-1 and V is TRBV11-3; 8 bases align to TRBD1. Germline V gene data show CDR1 as SGHNT and CDR2 as YENEEA. The ends lost 1 base at V and 2 bases at J; junction bases unmatched: 3. The CDR3 is made up of 15 amino acids. CDR3 sequence (DNA): TGTGCCAGCAGCTTAGGTACAGGGGGAAACACTGAAGCTTTCTTT. This codes for CASSLGTGGNTEAFF.

The count of this clone is one. This chain connects TRBV11-1 to TRBJ1-2; the D is unclear. This CDR3 has 15 residues. Trimming removed 7 bases from V and 6 bases from J, with 21 bases in between. Germline V CDR1 and CDR2: SGHAT, FQDESV (reference sequence). CDR3 protein: CASIEGLEGGNGYTF. DNA for the CDR3: TGTGCCAGCATTGAAGGTCTCGAGGGTGGCAATGGCTACACCTTC.

CDR3 nucleotide sequence: TGTGCCAGCAGTGCCGGGGCAGCCCCAGATACGCAGTATTTT. Translated, it gives CASSAGAAPDTQYF. V gene TRBV6-4 combines with J gene TRBJ2-3; either TRBD1 or TRBD2 may supply D (5 bases each). Germline values: CDR1 MRHNA, CDR2 SNTAGT. V shed 4 bases and J shed 4 bases, with 12 bases lying between them. The CDR3 is 14 residues long.

This clone came up once. The chain is built from TRBV9 and TRBJ2-5, with 8 positions matching TRBD2. Germline loops: CDR1 SGDLS, CDR2 YYNGEE. This CDR3 comprises 14 residues. Germline trimming cut 4 bases from V and 2 bases from J; bases unmatched to any gene: 4. This chain's CDR3 is CASSPRLAQETQYF. The CDR3 DNA sequence: TGTGCCAGCAGCCCGAGACTAGCGCAAGAGACCCAGTACTTC.

V usage is TRBV28 and J usage is TRBJ1-5; TRBD1 agrees at 10 bases. The V and J ends lost 6 bases and 2 bases, in that order; junction bases with no gene match: 10. The CDR3 is made up of 17 amino acids. The germline V gene encodes CDR1 MDHEN and CDR2 SYDVKM. The CDR3 region is CASSYFSGTGGNQPQHF. CDR3 nucleotide sequence: TGTGCCAGCAGCTATTTCTCCGGGACAGGGGGCAATCAGCCCCAGCATTTT.

This chain links TRBV6-5 with TRBJ2-3; D is perhaps TRBD1 (6 bases). CDR1 and CDR2 (germline): MNHEY, SVGAGI. Trimming stripped 2 bases from V and 5 bases from J, with 11 bases between. The CDR3 runs to 14 residues. This CDR3 reads CASSYGQGIDTQYF. CDR3 nucleotide sequence: TGTGCCAGCAGTTACGGGCAGGGGATAGATACGCAGTATTTT.

This chain connects TRBV27 to TRBJ1-1; 8 bases line up with TRBD1. CDR3 length equals 16 residues. Trimming cost V 5 bases and J 1 base; bases outside gene matches: 9. The germline V gene encodes CDR1 MNHEY and CDR2 SMNVEV (reference sequence). CDR3 in DNA: TGTGCCAGCAGTCGGGACAGGATAGATTGGAACACTGAAGCTTTCTTT. This codes for CASSRDRIDWNTEAFF.

The chain joins TRBV4-3 to TRBJ1-4; D gene uncertain. V dropped 0 bases and J dropped 4 bases, with 9 bases sitting between them. This CDR3 comprises 15 residues. Germline V gene sequence: CDR1 LGHNA, CDR2 YSLEER. The CDR3 coding sequence is TGCGCCAGCAGCCAAGACAGGACGGGTAATGAAAAACTGTTTTTT. Translated: CASSQDRTGNEKLFF.

The gene calls are TRBV2 and TRBJ2-5, with D perhaps TRBD2 (6 bases). Trimming removed 9 bases at V and 1 base at J, with 15 bases between. CDR3 length: 14 residues. Germline V lookup: CDR1 SNHLY, CDR2 FYNNEI. The CDR3 here is CARGEWRVQETQYF. The CDR3 region has the DNA TGTGCCAGAGGGGAGTGGAGGGTCCAAGAGACCCAGTACTTC.

This clone was detected only once. The chain recombines TRBV10-3 with TRBJ1-6; 7 bases agree with TRBD1. The CDR3 totals 15 residues. The J segment lost 6 bases and the V segment lost 7 bases, leaving 9 bases of the junction unmatched. Germline V gene data show CDR1 as ENHRY and CDR2 as SYGVKD. For the CDR3, the DNA is TGTGCCATCAAGACAGGGCTAATAAGTAATTCACCCCTCCACTTT. Protein product: CAIKTGLISNSPLHF.